This is a list of T cell receptor beta chains from one sample in a study of neoadjuvant anti-PD-1 for oral cavity cancer. Libraries were prepared by immunoSEQ multiplex PCR; TCRdb keeps only in-frame clonotypes and omits some of them. The table has around 60,000 clones, under 85% seen once. The sample in question was PBMCs, obtained before nivolumab (anti-PD-1) treatment. These TCRs come from a person aged 40 to 85 with oral cavity squamous cell carcinoma. Each CDR3 is given with its conserved first and last residue. D genes are given only for firm matches. Clone size is given for some rows only: seen once, a few or many times, or a class if the clone is expanded.

v_gene: TRBV29-1; abundance: -; j_gene: TRBJ1-2; d_gene: TRBD1; CDR3nt: TGCAGCGGAACCCCGACAGGGGGGGCCTATGGCTACACCTTC; CDR3aa: CSGTPTGGAYGYTF
v_gene: TRBV6-5; abundance: -; j_gene: TRBJ1-2; d_gene: TRBD1; CDR3nt: TGTGCCAGCAGTTACCCCGGGACAGCTTTTTATGGCTACACCTTC; CDR3aa: CASSYPGTAFYGYTF
v_gene: TRBV10-2; abundance: once; j_gene: TRBJ2-5; d_gene: -; CDR3nt: TGCGCCAGCAGTCACTCGACGAGGGAGACCCAGTACTTC; CDR3aa: CASSHSTRETQYF
v_gene: TRBV5-4; abundance: -; j_gene: TRBJ2-1; d_gene: TRBD1; CDR3nt: TGTGCCAGCAGCCCCCGGGACAGGGATAATGAGCAGTTCTTC; CDR3aa: CASSPRDRDNEQFF
v_gene: TRBV2; abundance: -; j_gene: TRBJ1-5; d_gene: TRBD1; CDR3nt: TGTGCCAGCAGTGACAGGGGGGTTTATAGCAATCAGCCCCAGCATTTT; CDR3aa: CASSDRGVYSNQPQHF
v_gene: TRBV11-2; abundance: -; j_gene: TRBJ2-7; d_gene: TRBD1; CDR3nt: TGTGCCAGCAGTTTCGACAGGGGCTCCTACGAGCAGTACTTC; CDR3aa: CASSFDRGSYEQYF
v_gene: TRBV5-4; abundance: -; j_gene: TRBJ2-3; d_gene: -; CDR3nt: TGTGCCAGCAGCACCGGGACTTCCGATACGCAGTATTTT; CDR3aa: CASSTGTSDTQYF
v_gene: TRBV5-1; abundance: -; j_gene: TRBJ2-7; d_gene: -; CDR3nt: TGCGCCAGCAGGCACGAAGCGAGCTCCTACGAGCAGTACTTC; CDR3aa: CASRHEASSYEQYF
v_gene: TRBV11-2; abundance: -; j_gene: TRBJ2-7; d_gene: -; CDR3nt: TGTGCCAGCAGCTTAGCCGGGACAAGTCATTCCTACGAGCAGTACTTC; CDR3aa: CASSLAGTSHSYEQYF
v_gene: TRBV28; abundance: once; j_gene: TRBJ2-1; d_gene: -; CDR3nt: TGTGCCAGCAGTTTATCGACCCTAGCATTTGAGCAGTTCTTC; CDR3aa: CASSLSTLAFEQFF
v_gene: TRBV30; abundance: -; j_gene: TRBJ1-4; d_gene: TRBD1; CDR3nt: TGTGCCTGGAGTGCGGGACAGAATAATGAAAAACTGTTTTTT; CDR3aa: CAWSAGQNNEKLFF
v_gene: TRBV5-1; abundance: -; j_gene: TRBJ2-3; d_gene: TRBD1; CDR3nt: TGCGCCAGCAGCTGGACCACAGGGGGGACAGATACGCAGTATTTT; CDR3aa: CASSWTTGGTDTQYF
v_gene: TRBV11-3; abundance: few; j_gene: TRBJ2-1; d_gene: TRBD2; CDR3nt: TGTGCCAGCAGCTTAGAAACTAGCGGGGGATCCCCATACAATGAGCAGTTCTTC; CDR3aa: CASSLETSGGSPYNEQFF
v_gene: TRBV5-1; abundance: few; j_gene: TRBJ2-2; d_gene: -; CDR3nt: TGCGCCAGCAGCGTTGACGTTGGGGACACCGGGGAGCTGTTTTTT; CDR3aa: CASSVDVGDTGELFF
v_gene: TRBV7-9; abundance: -; j_gene: TRBJ1-1; d_gene: -; CDR3nt: TGTGCCAGCAGCTTAGTGGGGAGGGGGGCTTTCTTT; CDR3aa: CASSLVGRGAFF
v_gene: TRBV2; abundance: -; j_gene: TRBJ2-1; d_gene: -; CDR3nt: TGTGCCAGCAGGGGGACCCGGGGCTGGGTGGGAGCTTGGTTCTTC; CDR3aa: CASRGTRGWVGAWFF
v_gene: TRBV25-1; abundance: -; j_gene: TRBJ2-7; d_gene: TRBD2; CDR3nt: TGTGCCAGCAGTGAGCGGGGGTACGAGCAGTACTTC; CDR3aa: CASSERGYEQYF
v_gene: TRBV10-3; abundance: -; j_gene: TRBJ1-5; d_gene: -; CDR3nt: TGTGCCATCAGACCGGACCCATTGGAGCCCCAGCATTTT; CDR3aa: CAIRPDPLEPQHF
v_gene: TRBV2; abundance: -; j_gene: TRBJ2-7; d_gene: TRBD1; CDR3nt: TGTGCCAGCAGTGAGCAAGGACAGGGGTACGAGCAGTACTTC; CDR3aa: CASSEQGQGYEQYF
v_gene: TRBV28; abundance: -; j_gene: TRBJ1-2; d_gene: -; CDR3nt: TGTGCCAGCAGCTCTGGACACTATGGCTACACCTTC; CDR3aa: CASSSGHYGYTF